This T cell receptor beta chain was identified in a study of blood T cell repertoires in COVID-19. The germline gives CDR1 SNHLY, CDR2 FYNNEI. CDR3 length: 17 residues. J gave up 8 bases and V 2 bases, and 8 bases lay outside the gene matches. The table came from immunoSEQ multiplex PCR; TCRdb's copy has only in-frame clones and leaves some out. The repertoire consists of fewer than 150,000 clones, with about 88% occurring once and the leading ten covering roughly 8.1%. This receptor was taken from a woman in her sixties or seventies who had recovered from COVID-19. V gene TRBV2 combines with J gene TRBJ1-6; 11 bases map to TRBD1. The specimen was peripheral blood. CDR3 sequence (DNA): TGTGCCAGCAGTGAAACGGGACAGGGGGGCTTTTATTCACCCCTCCACTTT. Translated, it gives CASSETGQGGFYSPLHF. Full variable domain (remainder filled in from reference TRBV2 and TRBJ1-6): EPEVTQTPSHQVTQMGQEVILRCVPISNHLYFYWYRQILGQKVEFLVSFYNNEISEKSEIFDDQFSVERPDGSNFTLKIRSTKLEDSAMYFCASSETGQGGFYSPLHFGNGTRLTVT.